This T cell receptor beta chain was captured by sequencing in a study of T cell repertoires in cytomegalovirus infection. Losses at the gene ends were 5 bases for V and 5 bases for J; bases not matched to a gene: 14. Germline V gives CDR1 MDHEN, CDR2 SYDVKM. The length of the CDR3 is 16 residues. One entry per CDR3 protein results from TCRdb running MiXCR on the reads. The sample has 100,000 to 150,000 distinct CDR3 sequences; 7% to 10% are singletons. This clonotype has at least ten counts. The sequencing input was PBMCs. The receptor comes from a human donor in good health (CMV status not recorded). Some clones in this sample may be carry-over from other donors' samples. The rearrangement joins TRBV28 to TRBJ2-7, with TRBD1 identical over 8 bases. The CDR3 coding sequence is TGTGCCAGCAGTCCACTAACCGGACAGGGACCCCACGAGCAGTACTTC. It is translated as CASSPLTGQGPHEQYF.